This record covers a single T cell receptor beta chain. Its target is unknown. This specimen belongs to a study of shared clonotypes between healthy human individuals. Study-level information: The plates for each donor numbered three CD4 naive, three CD4 memory, two CD8 naive and one CD8 memory.

Sequencing used immunoSEQ multiplex PCR; TCRdb keeps in-frame clones, though not all of them. The profile shows 1.5 million to 2.5 million clones, roughly 94% of them singletons. This CDR3 comprises 14 residues. Between the trimmed V and J ends, which lost 10 bases and 3 bases, there was a span of 18 bases. Germline CDR1 reads LNHDA; CDR2 reads SQIVND (reference sequence). The naive CD8 subset, CD45RO-negative cells positively selected for CCR7, excluded terminally differentiated effector memory CD45RA+ cells. Study-wide results and caveats: For naive CD4 cells, approximately 5% of clonotypes were shared across a few donors. Clonotypes shared by all four donors outscored non-shared clonotypes in generation probability. Measured sharing among donors was expected to vary with sequencing depth.

The sequence was collected from a young man in good health. The chain has TRBV19 and TRBJ1-2, with D uncertain. The sequencing input was naive CD8+ T cells sorted from blood. The CDR3 DNA reads as TGTGCCACCTCCACGGTCCTTCATTACTATGGCTACACCTTC. Its protein product is CATSTVLHYYGYTF.